The present T cell receptor beta chain was sequenced within a study of CD8+CD57+ T cells in acquired aplastic anemia. Study summary: 3.2 ug was the average amount of DNA from sorted CD4+ and CD8+ cells.

Overall study results and limits: Roughly 31 CD8+ CDR3 sequences occurred in both the patients and the controls.

All sequencing subjects had displayed CD8+CD57+ cell expansion on flow cytometry. Each of the patients presented with severe acquired aplastic anemia. Patients were therapy-naive when their blood was sampled. Researchers used genomic DNA as the template to profile TCR beta VDJ and CDR3. MiXCR was run by TCRdb on the reads, yielding one entry per CDR3 protein. This sample carries approximately 250,000 distinct CDR3 sequences, approximately 82% of them seen once, and the ten largest clones take approximately 40%. The length of the CDR3 is 14 residues. Per the germline V gene, CDR1 is SGDLS and CDR2 is YYNGEE. In the case of this clonotype: Its antigen is unknown. An end of the junction differs from the germline gene, which may be a read error.

The J gene is TRBJ2-1, the V gene TRBV9, with a possible D match to TRBD2 (5 bases). The source is a human donor with aplastic anemia. Sequencing was performed on sorted CD4+, CD8+, or CD8+CD57+ T cells (not recorded which) from PBMCs. The CDR3 coding sequence is TGTGCCAGTTGTAGCGCGAGAGACTACGATGAGCAGTTCTTC. Translated: CASCSARDYDEQFF. Looking up the rest from reference TRBV9 and TRBJ2-1 gives the full variable domain: DSGVTQTPKHLITATGQRVTLRCSPRSGDLSVYWYQQSLDQGLQFLIQYYNGEERAKGNILERFSAQQFPDLHSELNLSSLELGDSALYFCASCSARDYDEQFFGPGTRLTVL.